A selection of T cell receptor beta chains follows, all from one sample in a study of shared clonotypes between healthy human individuals. Clones were read by immunoSEQ multiplex PCR, and TCRdb kept only the in-frame ones, dropping some. The sample records 2,500,000 or so clones, under 95% being singletons. Sequencing used naive CD4+ T cells from PBMCs. These receptors all come from a man aged 18-30 years in good health. Some clones in this sample may be carry-over from other donors' samples. Each CDR3 is given with its conserved first and last residue. A D gene is named only where the DNA matches it firmly. Size tells how often a clone was seen (once, few, many) or the class of an expanded clone, and some rows leave it out.

D: -; length: 13; size: -; V: TRBV9; J: TRBJ1-2; CDR3: CASSVTGNYGYTF; DNA: TGTGCCAGCAGCGTCACAGGGAACTATGGCTACACCTTC
D: -; length: 15; size: -; V: TRBV9; J: TRBJ2-2; CDR3: CASSVDSGGTGELFF; DNA: TGTGCCAGCAGCGTAGACTCTGGGGGGACCGGGGAGCTGTTTTTT
D: -; length: 15; size: few; V: TRBV18; J: TRBJ2-7; CDR3: CASSPGASTVNEQYF; DNA: TGTGCCAGCTCACCAGGAGCTAGCACCGTCAACGAGCAGTACTTC
D: -; length: 14; size: few; V: TRBV9; J: TRBJ1-1; CDR3: CASSVVQGGTEAFF; DNA: TGTGCCAGCAGCGTAGTTCAGGGAGGCACTGAAGCTTTCTTT
D: TRBD2; length: 15; size: -; V: TRBV27; J: TRBJ2-7; CDR3: CASSSLAGGPYEQYF; DNA: TGTGCCAGCAGTTCTCTAGCGGGAGGGCCTTACGAGCAGTACTTC
D: -; length: 16; size: -; V: TRBV18; J: TRBJ1-4; CDR3: CASSSRDTGTNEKLFF; DNA: TGTGCCAGCTCGTCCCGGGACACGGGGACGAATGAAAAACTGTTTTTT
D: TRBD1; length: 15; size: -; V: TRBV15; J: TRBJ1-1; CDR3: CATSRGWGTGPEAFF; DNA: TGTGCCACCAGCAGAGGATGGGGGACAGGGCCCGAAGCTTTCTTT
D: -; length: 15; size: -; V: TRBV28; J: TRBJ2-7; CDR3: CASNLRAPASYEQYF; DNA: TGTGCCAGCAATCTCAGGGCTCCAGCCTCCTACGAGCAGTACTTC
D: TRBD2; length: 14; size: -; V: TRBV27; J: TRBJ2-5; CDR3: CASSFGRAGWTQYF; DNA: TGTGCCAGCAGCTTCGGGAGGGCGGGATGGACCCAGTACTTC
D: -; length: 16; size: -; V: TRBV15; J: TRBJ2-3; CDR3: CATSRDTPNSADTQYF; DNA: TGTGCCACCAGCAGAGACACCCCAAATAGTGCAGATACGCAGTATTTT
D: TRBD1; length: 15; size: once; V: TRBV5-1; J: TRBJ2-3; CDR3: CASSDQGASTDTQYF; DNA: TGCGCCAGCAGCGATCAGGGGGCCAGCACAGATACGCAGTATTTT
D: -; length: 15; size: -; V: TRBV4-2; J: TRBJ2-3; CDR3: CASRTLGEGTDTQYF; DNA: TGTGCCAGCAGAACTCTGGGGGAGGGCACAGATACGCAGTATTTT
D: -; length: 15; size: few; V: TRBV27; J: TRBJ2-5; CDR3: CASSDEQRGQETQYF; DNA: TGTGCCAGCAGCGACGAGCAACGGGGCCAAGAGACCCAGTACTTC
D: TRBD1; length: 13; size: once; V: TRBV10-3; J: TRBJ1-5; CDR3: CAIQTGPNQPQHF; DNA: TGTGCCATCCAGACAGGGCCTAATCAGCCCCAGCATTTT
D: -; length: 14; size: -; V: TRBV27; J: TRBJ1-5; CDR3: CASKPGGGNQPQHF; DNA: TGTGCCAGCAAACCCGGGGGAGGGAATCAGCCCCAGCATTTT
D: -; length: 13; size: -; V: TRBV18; J: TRBJ2-3; CDR3: CASSPPVGDTQYF; DNA: TGTGCCAGCTCACCACCGGTAGGAGATACGCAGTATTTT
D: -; length: 11; size: -; V: TRBV30; J: TRBJ1-1; CDR3: CAGTDERGAFF; DNA: TGTGCCGGGACGGACGAGAGGGGAGCTTTCTTT
D: -; length: 13; size: -; V: TRBV14; J: TRBJ2-1; CDR3: CASSQSLSNEQFF; DNA: TGTGCCAGCAGCCAAAGTCTTAGCAATGAGCAGTTCTTC
D: -; length: 13; size: -; V: TRBV5-1; J: TRBJ2-5; CDR3: CASNLEGQETQYF; DNA: TGCGCCAGCAACCTTGAGGGGCAAGAGACCCAGTACTTC
D: TRBD2; length: 13; size: -; V: TRBV30; J: TRBJ2-7; CDR3: CAWSGGLPYEQYF; DNA: TGTGCCTGGAGTGGGGGACTACCTTACGAGCAGTACTTC
D: -; length: 14; size: -; V: TRBV7-9; J: TRBJ2-7; CDR3: CASSLGYVSYEQYF; DNA: TGTGCCAGCAGCTTAGGGTACGTCTCCTACGAGCAGTACTTC
D: -; length: 15; size: -; V: TRBV18; J: TRBJ1-5; CDR3: CASSPVQNRNQPQHF; DNA: TGTGCCAGCTCACCCGTACAGAATCGCAATCAGCCCCAGCATTTT
D: -; length: 16; size: few; V: TRBV28; J: TRBJ1-5; CDR3: CASSLGTARSNQPQHF; DNA: TGTGCCAGCAGTCTCGGGACCGCACGGAGCAATCAGCCCCAGCATTTT
D: -; length: 12; size: -; V: TRBV29-1; J: TRBJ2-5; CDR3: CSVRGPGETQYF; DNA: TGCAGCGTTCGGGGACCCGGAGAGACCCAGTACTTC
D: -; length: 13; size: -; V: TRBV25-1; J: TRBJ1-5; CDR3: CASSGYASGTQHF; DNA: TGTGCCAGCAGTGGCTACGCCTCAGGGACTCAGCATTTT
D: -; length: 14; size: -; V: TRBV28; J: TRBJ2-7; CDR3: CASRPEGKGIEQYF; DNA: TGTGCCAGCAGACCCGAGGGTAAAGGGATTGAGCAGTACTTC
D: -; length: 13; size: -; V: TRBV4-2; J: TRBJ2-7; CDR3: CASSQDWAEEQYF; DNA: TGTGCCAGCAGCCAAGATTGGGCAGAAGAGCAGTACTTC
D: TRBD1; length: 14; size: -; V: TRBV6-1; J: TRBJ1-1; CDR3: CASRTGGASTEAFF; DNA: TGTGCCAGTAGGACAGGGGGCGCGTCGACTGAAGCTTTCTTT
D: -; length: 16; size: -; V: TRBV6-1; J: TRBJ2-4; CDR3: CASSEADRIAKNIQYF; DNA: TGTGCCAGCAGTGAAGCGGACAGAATAGCCAAAAACATTCAGTACTTC
D: -; length: 18; size: -; V: TRBV28; J: TRBJ1-5; CDR3: CASSTRARGSHGNQPQHF; DNA: TGTGCCAGCAGTACCCGTGCCCGGGGGTCGCATGGCAATCAGCCCCAGCATTTT
D: -; length: 15; size: -; V: TRBV7-6; J: TRBJ2-7; CDR3: CASSAETVDSYEQYF; DNA: TGTGCCAGCAGCGCAGAGACGGTTGACTCCTACGAGCAGTACTTC
D: TRBD1; length: 15; size: -; V: TRBV4-2; J: TRBJ2-7; CDR3: CASSQEVTGGNEQYF; DNA: TGTGCCAGCAGCCAAGAGGTAACAGGGGGCAACGAGCAGTACTTC
D: -; length: 15; size: -; V: TRBV28; J: TRBJ1-1; CDR3: CASSYLGKWGTEAFF; DNA: TGTGCCAGCAGTTACCTAGGGAAATGGGGCACTGAAGCTTTCTTT
D: -; length: 15; size: few; V: TRBV5-1; J: TRBJ1-1; CDR3: CASSSLRVSHTEAFF; DNA: TGCGCCAGCAGCTCCCTCAGGGTAAGCCACACTGAAGCTTTCTTT
D: -; length: 11; size: -; V: TRBV7-6; J: TRBJ2-7; CDR3: CASSPGPEQYF; DNA: TGTGCCAGCAGTCCGGGGCCCGAGCAGTACTTC
D: -; length: 17; size: once; V: TRBV11-2; J: TRBJ2-2; CDR3: CASSWYSSHRGTGELFF; DNA: TGTGCCAGCAGCTGGTATTCTAGCCATCGGGGCACCGGGGAGCTGTTTTTT
D: -; length: 13; size: -; V: TRBV29-1; J: TRBJ2-2; CDR3: CSGAKRNTGELFF; DNA: TGCAGCGGGGCAAAGCGTAACACCGGGGAGCTGTTTTTT
D: -; length: 17; size: -; V: TRBV6-1; J: TRBJ2-7; CDR3: CASSEALRTAPWGEQYF; DNA: TGTGCCAGCAGTGAAGCGCTTCGTACGGCCCCCTGGGGCGAGCAGTACTTC
D: -; length: 14; size: -; V: TRBV28; J: TRBJ2-5; CDR3: CASSNSQGGKTQYF; DNA: TGTGCCAGCTCCAACTCACAGGGCGGGAAGACCCAGTACTTC
D: -; length: 15; size: -; V: TRBV9; J: TRBJ1-1; CDR3: CASSVGPNLNTEAFF; DNA: TGTGCCAGCAGCGTAGGACCGAACTTGAACACTGAAGCTTTCTTT
D: -; length: 16; size: -; V: TRBV4-1; J: TRBJ1-5; CDR3: CASSQDPLGGRVPQHF; DNA: TGCGCCAGCAGCCAAGATCCGCTCGGGGGGCGGGTGCCCCAGCATTTT
D: -; length: 14; size: -; V: TRBV14; J: TRBJ1-3; CDR3: CASSQGSSGNTIYF; DNA: TGTGCCAGCAGCCAAGGCAGCTCTGGAAACACCATATATTTT
D: -; length: 15; size: -; V: TRBV2; J: TRBJ2-2; CDR3: CASSVQGRGTGELFF; DNA: TGTGCCAGCAGCGTACAGGGGAGGGGCACCGGGGAGCTGTTTTTT
D: -; length: 14; size: -; V: TRBV4-1; J: TRBJ2-3; CDR3: CASSQEGRGDTQYF; DNA: TGCGCCAGCAGCCAAGAGGGTAGGGGAGATACGCAGTATTTT
D: -; length: 15; size: -; V: TRBV5-1; J: TRBJ2-6; CDR3: CASSLEGAGANVLTF; DNA: TGCGCCAGCAGCTTGGAGGGCGCTGGGGCCAACGTCCTGACTTTC
D: -; length: 16; size: -; V: TRBV5-1; J: TRBJ2-5; CDR3: CASSFAVTTSGETQYF; DNA: TGCGCCAGCAGCTTTGCAGTAACCACCTCCGGGGAGACCCAGTACTTC
D: -; length: 15; size: -; V: TRBV5-1; J: TRBJ1-1; CDR3: CASSTLRGANTEAFF; DNA: TGCGCCAGCAGCACGCTTAGAGGGGCGAACACTGAAGCTTTCTTT
D: -; length: 14; size: -; V: TRBV2; J: TRBJ1-2; CDR3: CASSEAWAGAGYTF; DNA: TGTGCCAGCAGTGAAGCTTGGGCAGGGGCTGGCTACACCTTC
D: TRBD2; length: 18; size: -; V: TRBV11-2; J: TRBJ2-5; CDR3: CASSIKGLAGGHQETQYF; DNA: TGTGCCAGCAGCATCAAGGGGCTAGCGGGAGGGCACCAAGAGACCCAGTACTTC
D: TRBD2; length: 14; size: -; V: TRBV28; J: TRBJ2-5; CDR3: CASSPTSGKETQYF; DNA: TGTGCCAGCAGTCCGACTAGCGGCAAAGAGACCCAGTACTTC
D: -; length: 14; size: -; V: TRBV2; J: TRBJ2-5; CDR3: CASSENGGEETQYF; DNA: TGTGCCAGCAGTGAAAATGGGGGTGAAGAGACCCAGTACTTC
D: TRBD1; length: 13; size: few; V: TRBV9; J: TRBJ2-3; CDR3: CASTTGGTDTQYF; DNA: TGTGCCAGCACGACAGGGGGCACAGATACGCAGTATTTT